The 27 T cell receptor beta chains below come from one sample, sequenced in a study of blood T cell repertoires in COVID-19. The method was immunoSEQ multiplex PCR; TCRdb's version includes in-frame clones alone and lacks a portion of them. Here the sample spans tens of thousands of clones, around nine tenths being singletons. The sample consisted of peripheral blood. These receptors were collected from a human donor in a cohort sampled during active COVID-19.

This clone was detected only once. The chain recombines TRBV9 with TRBJ2-5; a possible D gene is TRBD2 (6 bases). Germline V CDR1 and CDR2: SGDLS, YYNGEE. V lost 3 bases, J lost 4 bases, and 10 bases lay in between. The CDR3 loop spans 13 amino acids. CDR3 nucleotide sequence: TGTGCCAGCAGCGAGGGGACTGTAGAGACCCAGTACTTC. This sequence encodes CASSEGTVETQYF.

This clone is a singleton in its sample. The V gene is TRBV4-1, the J gene TRBJ2-1; a weak D match, TRBD1 (5 bases). This CDR3 spans 15 amino acids. Looked up from germline, CDR1 is MGHRA and CDR2 is YSYEKL. V lost 0 bases to trimming and J lost 7 bases, with 13 bases between them. The CDR3 spells CASSQDTGAGNEQFF. The CDR3 nucleotides read TGCGCCAGCAGCCAAGATACAGGCGCAGGGAATGAGCAGTTCTTC.

This sequence joins TRBV27 and TRBJ1-1, with D perhaps TRBD1 (5 bases). CDR1 MNHEY and CDR2 SMNVEV come from the germline V gene (reference sequence). This CDR3 is built from 14 residues. Trimming shortened V by 3 bases and J by 1 base, and 9 bases separated the two germline ends. CDR3 in amino acids: CASSFYGQNTEAFF. The CDR3, as DNA: TGTGCCAGCAGTTTCTACGGACAGAACACTGAAGCTTTCTTT.

This chain uses TRBV5-1 with TRBJ2-1, with 8 positions matching TRBD1. The CDR3 is made up of 16 amino acids. The germline V gene encodes CDR1 SGHRS and CDR2 YFSETQ. Losses at the gene ends were 0 bases for V and 7 bases for J; bases not matched to a gene: 9. The DNA for the CDR3 is TGCGCCAGCAGCTTGGCAGGGCAGGGGGCGGCAAATGAGCAGTTCTTC. This gives the protein CASSLAGQGAANEQFF. Full variable domain (missing parts from reference TRBV5-1 and TRBJ2-1): KAGVTQTPRYLIKTRGQQVTLSCSPISGHRSVSWYQQTPGQGLQFLFEYFSETQRNKGNFPGRFSGRQFSNSRSEMNVSTLELGDSALYLCASSLAGQGAANEQFFGPGTRLTVL.

The V call is TRBV5-5, the J call TRBJ1-1; D is unresolved. This CDR3 is 13 amino acids long. Germline lookup yields CDR1 SGHKS and CDR2 YYEKEE (reference sequence). Trimming pared 0 bases from V and 5 bases from J, leaving 8 bases between. CDR3 sequence reads: CASSLEPGTEAFF. The CDR3, as DNA: TGTGCCAGCAGCTTGGAGCCGGGGACTGAAGCTTTCTTT.

The chain carries TRBV7-3 and TRBJ2-1, with 12 bases lining up with TRBD2. Germline trimming cut 5 bases from V and 10 bases from J; bases unmatched to any gene: 9. Germline V gives CDR1 SGHTA, CDR2 FQGTGA. This CDR3 is built from 15 residues. This CDR3 reads CASSRGLAGTGEQFF. CDR3 nucleotide sequence: TGTGCCAGCAGCCGCGGACTAGCGGGGACGGGGGAGCAGTTCTTC. The full variable domain, completed using reference TRBV7-3 and TRBJ2-1, is GAGVSQTPSNKVTEKGKYVELRCDPISGHTALYWYRQSLGQGPEFLIYFQGTGAADDSGLPNDRFFAVRPEGSVSTLKIQRTERGDSAVYLCASSRGLAGTGEQFFGPGTRLTVL.

The chain combines TRBV5-6 with TRBJ2-7; D gene uncertain. Germline V lookup: CDR1 SGHDT, CDR2 YYEEEE. V was cut by 0 bases and J by 2 bases, with 6 bases left in between. The CDR3 consists of 13 residues. The CDR3 DNA reads as TGTGCCAGCAGCTTGGACAGTACCTACGAGCAGTACTTC. Encoded protein: CASSLDSTYEQYF.

The V gene is TRBV7-2, the J gene TRBJ2-3, with D unclear. The V gene's germline CDR1 is SGHTA and CDR2 FQGNSA. CDR3 size: 14 residues. The V end was cut by 5 bases, the J end by 4 bases, with 13 bases between. CDR3 sequence: CASSRRGPPDTQYF. The CDR3 bases are TGTGCCAGCAGCCGCCGAGGCCCCCCAGATACGCAGTATTTT.

The J gene is TRBJ1-4, the V gene TRBV7-9; 10 bases are a match to TRBD1. CDR3 length: 15 residues. J was trimmed by 13 bases and V by 5 bases; bases with no gene match: 13. CDR1 is SEHNR and CDR2 is FQNEAQ in the germline V gene (reference sequence). The DNA of the CDR3 is TGTGCCAGCAGCCGGGGGACAGGGGCCGCCCAGGGACTGTTTTTT. Its protein product is CASSRGTGAAQGLFF.

V gene TRBV9 combines with J gene TRBJ2-1, with D unresolved. V lost 3 bases to trimming and J lost 5 bases, with 3 bases between them. Germline V gene lookup returns CDR1 SGDLS and CDR2 YYNGEE. This CDR3 contains 11 residues. The DNA of the CDR3 is TGTGCCAGCAGCGCGGACAATGAGCAGTTCTTC. It specifies CASSADNEQFF.

J is TRBJ2-7 and V is TRBV5-1; TRBD2 is a possible D gene (5 bases). In germline, CDR1 is SGHRS, CDR2 YFSETQ. CDR3 length equals 15 residues. Between the trimmed V and J ends, which lost 4 bases and 5 bases, there was a span of 19 bases. CDR3 in DNA: TGCGCCAGCAGCGTGAGCCTAGTGGTGGGAGACGAGCAGTACTTC. Protein product: CASSVSLVVGDEQYF.

The J gene is TRBJ1-4, the V gene TRBV9; 7 nucleotides line up with TRBD1. The germline gives CDR1 SGDLS, CDR2 YYNGEE. CDR3 length: 15 amino acids. V was pared by 3 bases and J by 5 bases, with 7 bases of the junction left unmatched. The chain's CDR3 is CASSATGAPNEKLFF. The CDR3 DNA follows: TGTGCCAGCAGCGCCACAGGGGCGCCGAATGAAAAACTGTTTTTT. Supplemented by reference TRBV9 and TRBJ1-4, the full variable domain reads DSGVTQTPKHLITATGQRVTLRCSPRSGDLSVYWYQQSLDQGLQFLIQYYNGEERAKGNILERFSAQQFPDLHSELNLSSLELGDSALYFCASSATGAPNEKLFFGSGTQLSVL.

The chain is built from TRBV5-5 and TRBJ2-1, with 9 bases identical to TRBD2. The CDR3 is made up of 18 amino acids. Germline CDR1 SGHKS, CDR2 YYEKEE (reference sequence). The V segment lost 2 bases and the J segment 0 bases; nucleotides outside the gene matches: 9. The CDR3 loop is CASSLGASGGSSYNEQFF. The CDR3 DNA reads as TGTGCCAGCAGCTTAGGGGCCAGCGGGGGGAGCTCCTACAATGAGCAGTTCTTC.

The chain uses TRBV18 and TRBJ1-1, with D perhaps TRBD1 (6 bases). The V gene's germline CDR1 is KGHSH and CDR2 LQKENI. Between the trimmed V and J ends, which lost 3 bases and 1 base, there was a span of 18 bases. The CDR3 has 17 residues. CDR3 bases: TGTGCCAGCTCACCCTTCCATGGTGGACAGCAGAACACTGAAGCTTTCTTT. The encoded protein is CASSPFHGGQQNTEAFF. Filled out from reference TRBV18 and TRBJ1-1, the complete variable domain reads NAGVMQNPRHLVRRRGQEARLRCSPMKGHSHVYWYRQLPEEGLKFMVYLQKENIIDESGMPKERFSAEFPKEGPSILRIQQVVRGDSAAYFCASSPFHGGQQNTEAFFGQGTRLTVV.

The V and J genes are TRBV14 and TRBJ1-6; D not resolved. Trimming took off 4 bases at V and 10 bases at J, with 11 bases between the two ends. Germline CDR1 reads SGHDN; CDR2 reads FVKESK. The CDR3 is 13 residues long. As DNA, the CDR3 is TGTGCCAGCAGCCCCCGGGAGAGGTCACCCCTCCACTTT. It encodes CASSPRERSPLHF.

The rearrangement links TRBV5-4 to TRBJ1-6, with a possible D match to TRBD1 (6 bases). CDR1 and CDR2 (germline): SGHNT, YYREEE (reference sequence). CDR3 length: 16 residues. Trimming cost V 6 bases and J 9 bases, with 22 bases left between them. CDR3 DNA: TGTGCCAGCACCTCAACCCCGGGGGGCCCCTCTTCACCCCTCCACTTT. It codes for CASTSTPGGPSSPLHF.

The J gene is TRBJ2-5, the V gene TRBV24-1, with a tentative D call TRBD1 (6 bases). The CDR3 has 15 amino acids. CDR1 and CDR2 from the germline V gene are KGHDR and SFDVKD. Trimming cost V 2 bases and J 1 base, with 10 bases left between them. In DNA, the CDR3 is TGTGCCACCAGTGATTCCCGACAGGCCCAAGAGACCCAGTACTTC. Its protein is CATSDSRQAQETQYF.

This chain uses TRBV3-1 (or the pseudogene TRBV3-2) with TRBJ1-2; D gene ambiguous. CDR3 length: 13 residues. Germline assignment: CDR1 LGHDT and CDR2 YNNKEL (reference sequence). V was trimmed by 4 bases and J by 7 bases, leaving 13 bases between them. The CDR3 sequence is CASSPNGVSGYTF. CDR3 coding DNA: TGTGCCAGCAGCCCCAACGGGGTTAGTGGCTACACCTTC.

The rearrangement uses TRBV7-2 and TRBJ1-2; 8 bases are shared with TRBD1. The germline gives CDR1 SGHTA, CDR2 FQGNSA. The CDR3 consists of 12 residues. Trimming removed 8 bases from V and 4 bases from J; junction bases left unmatched: 3. This chain's CDR3 is CASDRGVYGYTF. The CDR3 nucleotides are TGTGCCAGCGACAGGGGTGTCTATGGCTACACCTTC.

V is TRBV6-6 and J is TRBJ1-5; D is undetermined. V was pared by 2 bases and J by 0 bases, with 8 bases between. CDR3 length: 15 residues. The V gene's germline CDR1 is MNHNY and CDR2 SVGAGI (reference sequence). This CDR3 is CASSYQTNSNQPQHF. In nucleotides, the CDR3 is TGTGCCAGCAGTTACCAGACTAATAGCAATCAGCCCCAGCATTTT.

The rearrangement uses TRBV19 and TRBJ1-3, with no clear D. There are 10 residues in the CDR3. Per the germline V gene, CDR1 is LNHDA and CDR2 is SQIVND (reference sequence). Trimming stripped 5 bases from V and 9 bases from J, with 5 bases between. CDR3 sequence: CASSAGTIYF. The CDR3 region has the DNA TGTGCCAGTAGTGCAGGCACCATATATTTT.

J is TRBJ2-5 and V is TRBV7-8; a weak D match, TRBD2 (7 bases). The CDR3 spans 21 residues. V lost 0 bases and J lost 4, with 30 bases in between. Germline loops: CDR1 SGHVS, CDR2 FQNEAQ. The CDR3 DNA reads as TGTGCCAGCAGCTTAGCGAGGGGGGCACATGAGTACGGGGGGCGGAGAGAGACCCAGTACTTC. It yields the protein CASSLARGAHEYGGRRETQYF.

The V gene is TRBV5-1, the J gene TRBJ2-5; 8 bases agree with TRBD2. Germline-derived CDR1 and CDR2 are SGHRS and YFSETQ. The CDR3 runs 14 residues. V was pared by 2 bases and J by 5 bases, with 5 bases of the junction left unmatched. The CDR3 DNA reads as TGCGCCAGCAGCTTCGGGGGGGGCGACGAGACCCAGTACTTC. Translated: CASSFGGGDETQYF.

J is TRBJ2-5 and V is TRBV19, with 7 bases lining up with TRBD1. The CDR3 is 14 residues long. J was trimmed by 1 base and V by 5 bases; bases with no gene match: 4. From germline, CDR1 is LNHDA and CDR2 SQIVND (reference sequence). The CDR3 bases are TGTGCCAGTAGTGTCGGGACAGTCCAAGAGACCCAGTACTTC. Protein: CASSVGTVQETQYF.

This clone came up once. J is TRBJ2-3 and V is TRBV11-2; TRBD2 matches at 15 bases. V gave up 1 base and J gave up 5 bases; unmatched junction bases: 4. Germline V gene sequence: CDR1 SGHAT, CDR2 FQNNGV. The CDR3 is 17 amino acids. CDR3 coding DNA: TGTGCCAGCAGCTTAGCGGGACTAGCGGGGGGCCGAGATACGCAGTATTTT. The encoded protein is CASSLAGLAGGRDTQYF. Drawing the rest from reference TRBV11-2 and TRBJ2-3, the complete variable domain is EAGVAQSPRYKIIEKRQSVAFWCNPISGHATLYWYQQILGQGPKLLIQFQNNGVVDDSQLPKDRFSAERLKGVDSTLKIQPAKLEDSAVYLCASSLAGLAGGRDTQYFGPGTRLTVL.

The J gene is TRBJ1-6, the V gene TRBV6-5; 7 nucleotides agree with TRBD1. V lost 2 bases and J lost 8; bases outside the gene matches: 6. Germline assignment: CDR1 MNHEY and CDR2 SVGAGI. The CDR3 totals 15 residues. The CDR3 spells CASSYLGRGDSPLHF. In DNA, the CDR3 is TGTGCCAGCAGTTACCTAGGCAGGGGGGATTCACCCCTCCACTTT.

The CDR3 is CASSEYSGGTYEQYF. The CDR3 DNA reads TGCGCCAGCAGTGAGTATTCAGGGGGAACCTACGAGCAGTACTTC. This sequence joins TRBV10-1 and TRBJ2-7; 7 positions match TRBD1. V was pared by 1 base and J by 2 bases, with 5 bases of the junction left unmatched. The CDR3 has 15 amino acids. CDR1 and CDR2 from the germline V gene are WNHNN and SYGVQD (reference sequence).